This TCR beta chain came from a study of vaccination and CD4 T cells after COVID-19. Oncomine TCR Beta short-read sequencing was applied to DNA from cultured CD4+ T cells. TCRdb processed the PCR reads anew with MiXCR; each CDR3 protein has one entry. The table has 20,000 to 25,000 distinct CDR3 sequences, over 45% seen once. The CDR3 spans 15 residues. The V end was cut by 2 bases, the J end by 5 bases, with 10 bases between. Germline V lookup: CDR1 MDHEN, CDR2 SYDVKM. This clonotype showed up just a few times. Its antigen remains unknown. Treatment meaning: approximately 11-day PBMC culture with coronavirus spike peptide pools or control peptides (ViraFEST assay). ViraFEST used peptide pools to expand antigen-specific T cells before TCR sequencing.

V gene TRBV28 combines with J gene TRBJ1-6, with a weak D call TRBD1 (5 bases). Sequencing was done on a sample of CD4+ T cells from blood, cultured in vitro. The receptor was isolated from a human donor who had recovered from COVID-19. The CDR3 spells CASSLRGRDNSPLHF. Written as DNA, the CDR3 is TGTGCCAGCAGTTTAAGGGGACGAGATAATTCACCCCTCCACTTT.